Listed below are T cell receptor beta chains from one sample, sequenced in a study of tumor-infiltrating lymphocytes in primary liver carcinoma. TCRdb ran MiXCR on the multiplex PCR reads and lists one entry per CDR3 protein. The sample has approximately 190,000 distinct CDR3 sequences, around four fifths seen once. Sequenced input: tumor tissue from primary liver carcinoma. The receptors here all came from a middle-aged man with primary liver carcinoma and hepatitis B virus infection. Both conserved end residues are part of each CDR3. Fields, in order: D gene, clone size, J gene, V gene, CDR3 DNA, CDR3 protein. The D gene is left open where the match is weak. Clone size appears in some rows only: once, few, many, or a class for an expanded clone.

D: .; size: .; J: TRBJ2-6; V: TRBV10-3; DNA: TGTGTCATCGCCCCTGGGGCCAACGTCCTGACTTTC; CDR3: CVIAPGANVLTF
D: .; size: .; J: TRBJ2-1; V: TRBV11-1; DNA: TGTGCCAGGAGCTCGACCGGACGGGCGGACAATGAGCAGTTCTTC; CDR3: CARSSTGRADNEQFF
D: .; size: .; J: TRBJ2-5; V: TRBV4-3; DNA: TGCGCCAGTAGCCAAGCGGCTAGGGGGAGGACTGCTGAGACCCAGTACTTC; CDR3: CASSQAARGRTAETQYF
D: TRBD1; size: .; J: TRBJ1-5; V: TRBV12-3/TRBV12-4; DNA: TGTGCCAACAGTACAACTCAGGGACAGGGTAATCAGCCCCAGCATTTT; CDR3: CANSTTQGQGNQPQHF
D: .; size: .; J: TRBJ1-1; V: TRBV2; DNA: TGTGCCAGTAAAGCACAGGACAACACTGAAGCTTTCTTT; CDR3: CASKAQDNTEAFF
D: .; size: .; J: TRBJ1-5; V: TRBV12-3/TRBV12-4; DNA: TGTGCCAGCAGCTCTCGGCTGAGTAATCAGCCCCAGCATTTT; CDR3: CASSSRLSNQPQHF
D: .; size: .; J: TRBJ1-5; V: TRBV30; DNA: TGTGCCTGGGACCTCGCGGGGGGCCACAATCAGCCCCAGCATTTT; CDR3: CAWDLAGGHNQPQHF
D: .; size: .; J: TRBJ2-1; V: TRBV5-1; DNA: TGCGCCAGCAGCTTGGTAGACTCGCCCTACAATGAGCAGTTCTTC; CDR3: CASSLVDSPYNEQFF
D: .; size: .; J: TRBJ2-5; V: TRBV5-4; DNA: TGTGCCAGCAGCTACTCGAGCAGGAGAGGAGAGCCCCAGTACTTC; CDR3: CASSYSSRRGEPQYF
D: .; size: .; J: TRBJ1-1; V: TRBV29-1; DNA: TGCAGCGTTGCCCCGGGATGGGGAATGAATATTGAAGCATTCTTT; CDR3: CSVAPGWGMNIEAFF
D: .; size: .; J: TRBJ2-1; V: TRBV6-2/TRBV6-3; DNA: TGTGCCAGCAGTTACGGTACAGATGCTTATGAGCGGTTCTTC; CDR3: CASSYGTDAYERFF
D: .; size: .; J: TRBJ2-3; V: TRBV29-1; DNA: TGCAGCGTTGGTGCGGGATTGTACGATACGCAGAATTTT; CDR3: CSVGAGLYDTQNF
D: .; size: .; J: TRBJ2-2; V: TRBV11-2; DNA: TGTGCCAGCAGCCAAGGTGTGGGGGAGCTGTTTTTT; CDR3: CASSQGVGELFF
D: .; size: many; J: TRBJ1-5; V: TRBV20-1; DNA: TGCAGTGCTAGGGCCCAGGGCGAGCAACCCCAGCATTTT; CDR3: CSARAQGEQPQHF
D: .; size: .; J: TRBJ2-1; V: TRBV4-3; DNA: TGCGCCAGTAGCCAAGATCGGAGTGGGATGCACAATGAGCTGTTCTTC; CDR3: CASSQDRSGMHNELFF
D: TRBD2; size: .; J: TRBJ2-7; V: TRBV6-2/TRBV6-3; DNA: TGTGCCAGCAGTCAGACCTGGACTAGCGTCGAGTACTACTTC; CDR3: CASSQTWTSVEYYF
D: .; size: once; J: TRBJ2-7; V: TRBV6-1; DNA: TGTGCCAGCCTCAGGACGGAGTTAAAGTACGAACAGTACTTC; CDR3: CASLRTELKYEQYF
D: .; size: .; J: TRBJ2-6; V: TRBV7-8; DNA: TGTGCCAGCAGCTTAGACTGGAGGGGGGCTAGGGCCAACGTCCTGACTTTC; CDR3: CASSLDWRGARANVLTF
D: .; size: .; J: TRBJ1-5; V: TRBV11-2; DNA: TGTGCAAGCAGCTTAGTAGGGGTAACAGGGAGTTATCAGCCCCAGCATTTT; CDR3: CASSLVGVTGSYQPQHF
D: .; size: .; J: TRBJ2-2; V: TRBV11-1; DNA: TGTCCCAGCAGCTTTTGGGATACCGGGGAACTGTTTTTT; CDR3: CPSSFWDTGELFF
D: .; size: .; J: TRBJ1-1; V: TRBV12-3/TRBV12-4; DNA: TGTGCCAGCACTTGGGGGAACACTGAAACTTTCTTT; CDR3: CASTWGNTETFF
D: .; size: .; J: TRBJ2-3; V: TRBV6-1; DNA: TGTGCCAGCATCGATTTCTCAGGGAGTGGTGAAGATACGCAGTATTTT; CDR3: CASIDFSGSGEDTQYF
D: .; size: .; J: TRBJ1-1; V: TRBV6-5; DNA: TGTGCCAGCAGCATAGGGGGGATTACTGAAGCTCTCTTT; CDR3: CASSIGGITEALF
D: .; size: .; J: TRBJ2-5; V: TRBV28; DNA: TGTGCTAGCAGTGGGGACCACCTCAGGCAGTCCCAGTACTTC; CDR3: CASSGDHLRQSQYF
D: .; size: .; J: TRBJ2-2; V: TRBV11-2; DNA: TGTGCCAGCTCGGGTCAGTCGAACACCGGGGAGCTGTTTTTT; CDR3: CASSGQSNTGELFF
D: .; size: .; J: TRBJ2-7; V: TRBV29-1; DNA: TGCAGCGCCATTACATCTGCGACCGGCACACCCTACGAGCAGTACTTC; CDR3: CSAITSATGTPYEQYF
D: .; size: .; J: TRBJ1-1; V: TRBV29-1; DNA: TGCAGCGGTATAGGGGAGTGGGGGATGAACACTGAAGCTTTCTTT; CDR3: CSGIGEWGMNTEAFF
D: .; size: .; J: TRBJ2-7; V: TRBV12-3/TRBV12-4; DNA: TGTGCTAGCAGCAGTTTCTACGAGCGGTACTTC; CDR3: CASSSFYERYF
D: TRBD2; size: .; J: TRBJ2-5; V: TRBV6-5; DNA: TGTGCCAGCACACGGACGGGGTTAGTAGCGGGAGGGTCGTCAGAGATCCAGTACTTC; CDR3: CASTRTGLVAGGSSEIQYF
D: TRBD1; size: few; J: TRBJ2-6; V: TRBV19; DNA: TGTGCCAGTAGTTGGAGGACAGGGGCGGGTTCTGGGACCAACGTCCTGACTTTC; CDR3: CASSWRTGAGSGTNVLTF
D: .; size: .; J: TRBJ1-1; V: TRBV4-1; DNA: TGCGCCAGCAGCCAAGACTCGCGGGCGGGTGAAGCCTTCTTT; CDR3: CASSQDSRAGEAFF
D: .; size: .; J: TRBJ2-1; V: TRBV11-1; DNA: TGTGCCAACAGCTCAAACGGGATGAGCACGTTGTTTAATGAGCGGTTCTTC; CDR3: CANSSNGMSTLFNERFF
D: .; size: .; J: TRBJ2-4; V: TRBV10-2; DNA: TGCGCCAGCAGTGAGGGGACAAGCGGGATAGCCCAAAACATTCAGTATTTC; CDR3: CASSEGTSGIAQNIQYF
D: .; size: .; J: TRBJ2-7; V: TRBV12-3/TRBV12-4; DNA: TGTGTCGGCAGTCGATCCTACGAGCAGTACTTC; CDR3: CVGSRSYEQYF
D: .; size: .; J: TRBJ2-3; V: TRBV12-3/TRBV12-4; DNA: TGTGCCAGCAGTTTAATAAACAATCAGCCCCAGTATTTT; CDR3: CASSLINNQPQYF
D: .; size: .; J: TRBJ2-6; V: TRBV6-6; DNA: TGTACCAGCAGTTACCCCTCAGGGTCTGGGGCCAACGTCCTGACATTC; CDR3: CTSSYPSGSGANVLTF
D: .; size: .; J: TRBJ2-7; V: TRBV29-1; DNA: TGCAGCGTTAGCTACAGGGACGAGCAGTACTTC; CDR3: CSVSYRDEQYF
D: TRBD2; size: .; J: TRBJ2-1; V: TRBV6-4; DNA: TGTGCCAGCAGTGCCCTAGCGGGCTCCTACAATGAGCACTTCTTC; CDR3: CASSALAGSYNEHFF
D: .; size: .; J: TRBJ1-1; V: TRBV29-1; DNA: TGCAGCGTTGCGGCGAGGTGGGGCATGAACACTGGAGCTTTCTTT; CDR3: CSVAARWGMNTGAFF
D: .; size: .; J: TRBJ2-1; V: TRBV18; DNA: TGTGCCAGCTCGCCCGAATTGACAGGAATCTGGGAGCAGTTCTTC; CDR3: CASSPELTGIWEQFF
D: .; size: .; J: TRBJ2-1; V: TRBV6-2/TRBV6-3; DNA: TGTCCCAACAGGACTGGCGGGATCGGTGAGCAGTTCTTC; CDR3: CPNRTGGIGEQFF
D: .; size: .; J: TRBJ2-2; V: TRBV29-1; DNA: TGCAGCGATGCGGGGAGTGTAGGGCGAACCGGGGAGCTGTTATTT; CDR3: CSDAGSVGRTGELLF
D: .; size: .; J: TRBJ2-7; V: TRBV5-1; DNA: TGCGCCAGCAGGGAACATACTAGTTACAAGCAGTACTTC; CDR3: CASREHTSYKQYF
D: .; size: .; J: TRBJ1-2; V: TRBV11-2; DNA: TGTGCTAGCAGCTTAGATCGGGCAACTTATGGCTATACCTTC; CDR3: CASSLDRATYGYTF
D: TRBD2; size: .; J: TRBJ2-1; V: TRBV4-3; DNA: TGTGCCAGCAGCCAAGAGGCGGGGGTCGAGCACTTCTTC; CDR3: CASSQEAGVEHFF
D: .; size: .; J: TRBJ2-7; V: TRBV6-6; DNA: TGTGTCAGCAGTTCCTCGTCGAACCAGGGCCCTAGGGACAAGCAGTACTTC; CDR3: CVSSSSSNQGPRDKQYF
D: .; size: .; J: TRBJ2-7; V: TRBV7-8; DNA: TGTGCCACCAGCTTAGCGTCCTTCCAAGGGAAGGGCGAGCAGTACTTC; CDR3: CATSLASFQGKGEQYF
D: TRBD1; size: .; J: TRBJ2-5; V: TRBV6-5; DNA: TGTGCCAGCAGCGGGACAGGTGCAGGTGAAGGGACCCAGTACTTC; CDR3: CASSGTGAGEGTQYF
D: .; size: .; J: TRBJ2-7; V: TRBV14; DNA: TGTACTAGCAGCCGGACAGGAACCTACGAGCAGTACTTC; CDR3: CTSSRTGTYEQYF
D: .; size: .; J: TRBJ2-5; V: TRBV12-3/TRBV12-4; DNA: TGTGCCAGCAGTTTTTCATCGGGGCTAAAAGAGACCCAGTACTTC; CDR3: CASSFSSGLKETQYF
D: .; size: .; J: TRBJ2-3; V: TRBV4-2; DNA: TGTGCCAGCAACCAAGGCCCCACAGATGCGCAGTATTTT; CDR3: CASNQGPTDAQYF
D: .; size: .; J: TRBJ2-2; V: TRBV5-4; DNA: TGTGCCAGCAGCTTGTATCACGGGGACGAGGAGCTCTTTTTT; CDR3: CASSLYHGDEELFF
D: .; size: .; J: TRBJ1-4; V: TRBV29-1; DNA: TGCAGGGTTGACGAAGGGATCAGCGAAAAACTGTTTTTT; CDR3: CRVDEGISEKLFF
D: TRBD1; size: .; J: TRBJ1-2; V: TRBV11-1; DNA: TGTGCCAGCAGCCCGACGGGACAGACCTCATCCCACTCCGGCTACACCTTC; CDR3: CASSPTGQTSSHSGYTF